Listed below are T cell receptor beta chains from one sample, sequenced in a study of T cells after yellow fever vaccination. TCRdb ran MiXCR on the 5' RACE reads and lists one entry per CDR3 protein. The table lists some 400,000 distinct CDR3 sequences, about 17% of them singletons. This specimen consisted of PBMCs, obtained before the yellow fever booster vaccination. The receptor source for this set is a man younger than 35 who received the YFV17D yellow fever vaccine. Each CDR3 is given with its conserved first and last residue. The order of the fields is D gene, J gene, clone size, V gene, CDR3 protein, CDR3 DNA. The D gene is left open where the match is weak. Clone size is stated in some rows and not others, as once, few, many or a class when expanded.

>TRBD2|TRBJ2-1|few|TRBV7-2
CASSRTGGRLYNEQFF
TGTGCCAGCAGCCGGACCGGGGGGAGACTATACAATGAGCAGTTCTTC
>-|TRBJ2-1|-|TRBV7-2
CASSLVMQGEQFF
TGTGCCAGCAGCTTAGTCATGCAGGGTGAGCAGTTCTTC
>-|TRBJ2-5|-|TRBV29-1
CSVPCFGRASQETQYF
TGCAGCGTTCCGTGTTTCGGGCGGGCTTCACAAGAGACCCAGTACTTC
>-|TRBJ1-4|-|TRBV7-2
CASSLSTYGGSYEKLFF
TGTGCCAGCAGCTTATCCACTTACGGGGGGTCCTATGAAAAACTGTTTTTT
>-|TRBJ1-5|-|TRBV4-1
CASSLTGGKHQPQHF
TGCGCCAGCAGCCTAACCGGAGGGAAACATCAGCCCCAGCATTTT
>-|TRBJ2-5|few|TRBV20-1
CSARNREETQYF
TGCAGTGCTAGGAACAGGGAAGAGACCCAGTACTTC
>-|TRBJ1-3|few|TRBV10-3
CAISDTGKTGNTIYF
TGTGCCATCAGTGACACCGGGAAAACTGGAAACACCATATATTTT
>-|TRBJ1-1|many|TRBV27
CASSFKETTEAFF
TGTGCCAGCAGTTTTAAAGAGACCACTGAAGCTTTCTTT
>TRBD2|TRBJ2-5|-|TRBV7-9
CASSNSGGNPQYF
TGTGCCAGCAGCAACAGCGGGGGGAACCCCCAGTACTTC
>-|TRBJ2-3|-|TRBV20-1
CSAIRQSGTDTQYF
TGCAGTGCTATAAGACAAAGTGGCACAGATACGCAGTATTTT
>-|TRBJ2-3|few|TRBV6-4
CASSDGQGGADTQYF
TGTGCCAGCAGTGATGGCCAAGGGGGAGCAGATACGCAGTATTTT
>-|TRBJ2-5|few|TRBV20-1
CSAGVPGKGETQYF
TGCAGTGCTGGGGTTCCGGGGAAGGGGGAGACCCAGTACTTC
>-|TRBJ1-6|-|TRBV12-3/TRBV12-4
CASGEGRRNSPLHF
TGTGCCAGTGGGGAGGGTCGGAGGAATTCACCCCTCCACTTT
>-|TRBJ1-2|-|TRBV12-3/TRBV12-4
CASSLAPGAGYTF
TGTGCCAGCAGTTTAGCGCCGGGTGCGGGCTACACCTTC
>-|TRBJ2-2|-|TRBV6-2/TRBV6-3
CASSYPPGLNTGELFF
TGTGCCAGCAGTTACCCGCCGGGACTCAATACCGGGGAGCTGTTTTTT
>-|TRBJ2-7|-|TRBV6-4
CASSPWSYEQYF
TGTGCCAGCAGCCCCTGGAGCTACGAGCAGTACTTC
>-|TRBJ1-1|-|TRBV12-3/TRBV12-4
CASSSNTGSDTEAFF
TGTGCCAGCAGTTCGAATACAGGATCGGACACTGAAGCTTTCTTT
>TRBD1|TRBJ1-2|-|TRBV20-1
CSAPLREGALGYTF
TGCAGTGCCCCCTTAAGGGAGGGGGCTTTGGGCTACACCTTC
>TRBD1|TRBJ2-5|few|TRBV7-2
CASTPTGGQGLETQYF
TGTGCCAGCACCCCGACAGGGGGCCAAGGTTTGGAGACCCAGTACTTC
>-|TRBJ2-7|-|TRBV5-1
CASSSPGQSTYEQYF
TGCGCCAGCAGCAGCCCCGGACAGAGCACCTACGAGCAGTACTTC
>TRBD2|TRBJ2-5|once|TRBV5-4
CASSLAGTSGIRRRETQYF
TGTGCCAGCAGCTTGGCCGGGACTAGCGGGATCCGCCGGCGAGAGACCCAGTACTTC
>TRBD2|TRBJ2-1|-|TRBV29-1
CSVTSGGFNEQFF
TGCAGCGTGACTAGCGGGGGGTTCAATGAGCAGTTCTTC
>-|TRBJ1-1|many|TRBV27
CASSLSWNTEAFF
TGTGCCAGCAGTTTAAGCTGGAACACTGAAGCTTTCTTT
>-|TRBJ1-2|-|TRBV29-1
CSVGLGSNYGYTF
TGCAGCGTTGGTTTGGGGAGCAACTATGGCTACACCTTC
>TRBD1|TRBJ1-1|few|TRBV6-6
CASSRGQGVEAFF
TGTGCCAGCAGCCGGGGACAGGGGGTTGAAGCTTTCTTT
>-|TRBJ2-5|-|TRBV7-9
CAIGQGGRSKETQYF
TGTGCTATCGGACAGGGAGGGAGGTCAAAAGAGACCCAGTACTTC
>TRBD2|TRBJ2-5|few|TRBV6-6
CASSYPTSGVETQYF
TGTGCCAGCAGTTACCCCACTAGCGGGGTCGAGACCCAGTACTTC
>TRBD1|TRBJ1-2|-|TRBV6-1
CASSENQDRGYYGYTF
TGTGCCAGCAGTGAAAATCAGGACAGGGGATACTATGGCTACACCTTC
>-|TRBJ1-2|few|TRBV5-1
CASSSTIASYGYTF
TGCGCCAGCAGCTCCACAATCGCAAGCTATGGCTACACCTTC
>-|TRBJ2-7|-|TRBV2
CASSVRDTPGEQYF
TGTGCCAGCAGTGTGAGGGACACCCCTGGTGAGCAGTACTTC
>-|TRBJ2-5|-|TRBV20-1
CSARDLSSQETQYF
TGCAGTGCTAGAGATTTGAGTAGCCAAGAGACCCAGTACTTC
>-|TRBJ1-1|few|TRBV20-1
CSARDPPGVETEAFF
TGCAGTGCTAGAGACCCTCCGGGTGTAGAAACTGAAGCTTTCTTT
>TRBD1|TRBJ2-3|-|TRBV12-3/TRBV12-4
CASSPRGGQGAADTQYF
TGTGCCAGCAGTCCCAGGGGCGGGCAGGGGGCAGCAGATACGCAGTATTTT
>-|TRBJ2-3|-|TRBV6-4
CASRLSLSTDTQYF
TGTGCCAGCAGACTTAGTCTCTCCACAGATACGCAGTATTTT
>TRBD2|TRBJ2-3|few|TRBV7-8
CASSEGTSGYTDTQYF
TGTGCCAGCAGCGAGGGGACTAGCGGGTACACAGATACGCAGTATTTT
>TRBD2|TRBJ2-3|few|TRBV5-1
CASSARLAGITDTQYF
TGCGCCAGCAGCGCCAGACTAGCGGGCATCACAGATACGCAGTATTTT
>TRBD2|TRBJ2-5|few|TRBV4-3
CASSPSSGGYGEETQYF
TGCGCCAGCAGCCCCTCTAGCGGGGGCTACGGCGAAGAGACCCAGTACTTC
>TRBD1|TRBJ1-1|few|TRBV20-1
CSARAGGLGMNTEAFF
TGCAGTGCTAGGGCAGGGGGACTGGGTATGAACACTGAAGCTTTCTTT
>-|TRBJ2-7|few|TRBV4-2
CASSQGGAAGAPAYEQYF
TGTGCCAGCAGCCAAGGCGGAGCGGCAGGGGCCCCAGCCTACGAGCAGTACTTC
>-|TRBJ1-6|-|TRBV4-3
CASSTGGAGYNSPLHF
TGCGCCAGCAGCACGGGAGGGGCTGGCTATAATTCACCCCTCCACTTT
>TRBD2|TRBJ2-1|few|TRBV5-1
CASSLTSGGRYNEQFF
TGCGCCAGCAGCTTAACTAGCGGGGGGCGGTACAATGAGCAGTTCTTC
>-|TRBJ1-2|few|TRBV7-2
CASSPSGGLYGYTF
TGTGCCAGCAGCCCTTCGGGAGGGCTGTATGGCTACACCTTC
>-|TRBJ1-5|-|TRBV18
CASSESSNQPQHF
TGTGCCAGCTCTGAGAGTTCCAATCAGCCCCAGCATTTT
>-|TRBJ2-5|many|TRBV20-1
CSPKKVSWETQYF
TGCAGTCCAAAGAAAGTATCGTGGGAGACCCAGTACTTC
>TRBD1|TRBJ2-7|-|TRBV7-6
CASSLGQGVLQGQYF
TGTGCCAGCAGCTTAGGGCAGGGGGTTCTGCAGGGGCAGTACTTC
>TRBD1|TRBJ2-2|few|TRBV7-9
CASSWSRGRDTGELFF
TGTGCCAGCAGCTGGTCCAGGGGGCGCGACACCGGGGAGCTGTTTTTT
>-|TRBJ1-2|-|TRBV7-2
CASRSGTTYGYTF
TGTGCCAGCAGGTCCGGGACAACTTATGGCTACACCTTC
>-|TRBJ1-1|few|TRBV5-1
CASSIEGEAFF
TGCGCCAGCAGCATCGAAGGGGAAGCTTTCTTT
>-|TRBJ1-2|-|TRBV19
CASERGYGYTF
TGTGCCAGTGAAAGGGGCTATGGCTACACCTTC
>TRBD1|TRBJ1-2|few|TRBV7-2
CASSFPHRGYGYTF
TGTGCCAGCAGCTTCCCCCACAGGGGATATGGCTACACCTTC
>TRBD2|TRBJ2-3|-|TRBV7-9
CASSLLAGGATDTQYF
TGTGCCAGCAGCCTCTTAGCGGGGGGCGCCACAGATACGCAGTATTTT
>-|TRBJ1-3|many|TRBV12-3/TRBV12-4
CASRASGNTIYF
TGTGCCAGCAGGGCGTCTGGAAACACCATATATTTT
>-|TRBJ2-7|-|TRBV6-5
CASGTEPNPYEQYF
TGTGCCAGCGGGACGGAGCCGAATCCCTACGAGCAGTACTTC
>-|TRBJ2-5|-|TRBV5-1
CASSFPLTGQETQYF
TGCGCCAGCAGCTTCCCTTTGACAGGCCAAGAGACCCAGTACTTC
>-|TRBJ1-5|few|TRBV12-3/TRBV12-4
CASSLDGGQPQHF
TGTGCCAGCAGTTTGGACGGAGGACAGCCCCAGCATTTT
>TRBD1|TRBJ1-6|-|TRBV5-1
CASRPGQGHNSPLHF
TGCGCCAGCCGTCCAGGACAGGGCCATAATTCACCCCTCCACTTT
>TRBD1|TRBJ2-1|-|TRBV7-9
CASSFRGGLNEQFF
TGTGCCAGCAGCTTTCGAGGGGGCCTCAATGAGCAGTTCTTC
>-|TRBJ1-2|few|TRBV5-1
CASSLDGASGYTF
TGCGCCAGCAGCTTGGACGGGGCATCGGGCTACACCTTC
>-|TRBJ2-1|-|TRBV4-3
CASSPSGARYNEQFF
TGCGCCAGCAGCCCCTCCGGGGCCAGGTACAATGAGCAGTTCTTC
>TRBD1|TRBJ1-1|-|TRBV7-3
CASSSTGGGTEAFF
TGTGCCAGCAGCTCGACAGGGGGCGGCACTGAAGCTTTCTTT